The sample holds one count of the clone carrying this T cell receptor beta chain. Antigen: not known. The study drew the donors from its approximately 110-subject validation cohort, separate from the roughly 670-subject first cohort. This sample was taken from a study of cytomegalovirus exposure and HLA in healthy donors. Study results and limitations: There were some public TCRs occurring in many donors, but most TCR sequences were rare. A subsequent analysis found that TCR clusters from the first cohort also tended to co-occur in the 120 or so validation repertoires, with 90% to 95% of cluster scores above 0.

This CDR3 has 13 amino acids. The germline V gene encodes CDR1 SNHLY and CDR2 FYNNEI. With V trimmed by 3 bases and J by 5 bases, 3 bases remained unmatched. The repertoire was sequenced with immunoSEQ multiplex PCR; TCRdb's copy has only in-frame clones and lacks some. This repertoire shows about 330,000 clones, 87% found once; its top ten account for approximately 1.1%. The sample taken for sequencing was PBMCs. The clonotype originates from a woman aged 25 to 39 in good health and CMV-seropositive. The chain combines TRBV2 with TRBJ1-2, with 7 bases aligning to TRBD1. CDR3 region: CASSEGQQYGYTF. The CDR3 DNA follows: TGTGCCAGCAGTGAGGGACAGCAATATGGCTACACCTTC.